In its sample, the clone carrying this T cell receptor (beta chain) was seen many times. The antigen is not known. The data are from a study of Graves' ophthalmopathy and Graves' hyperthyroidism. Physicians reached a diagnosis by relying on clinical symptoms, serum thyroxine, TRAb, thyroid ultrasound and orbital computed tomography. Study results and limitations: The model predicted ophthalmopathy progression with about 69% sensitivity and approximately 72% specificity. Most expanded thyroid clonotypes above 0.001 frequency also appeared in blood. With roughly 88% sensitivity and around 80% specificity, a 13-signature model separated ophthalmopathy from stable hyperthyroidism.

Beta-chain TCR CDR3 regions were amplified from RNA transcripts. RT-PCR in the first round used HTBI primers; a second-round multiplex PCR followed. TCRdb processed the multiplex PCR reads anew with MiXCR; each CDR3 protein has one entry. The data contain about 590,000 distinct CDR3 sequences, approximately 35% of them seen just once; the ten biggest clones take up about 4.2%. The clonotype was recovered from an adult man with Graves' hyperthyroidism. The sample comprised peripheral blood or thyroid tissue (not recorded which).

CDR3 loop: CSVERQGAGEQYF. The CDR3 DNA sequence: TGCAGCGTTGAGCGGCAGGGGGCGGGTGAGCAGTACTTC. The rearrangement uses TRBV29-1 and TRBJ2-7, with 8 positions matching TRBD1. The germline CDR1 and CDR2 sequences are SQVTM and ANQGSEA. With V trimmed by 3 bases and J by 7 bases, 8 bases remained unmatched. The length of the CDR3 is 13 residues.